This T cell receptor beta chain emerged from a study of shared clonotypes between healthy human individuals. Study findings and constraints: Across subsets, estimated richness was generally greater for naive than for memory populations.

Method: immunoSEQ multiplex PCR; TCRdb's copy keeps in-frame clones and lacks some. Altogether more than 150,000 clones are present, 85% to 95% being singletons, with the ten largest covering roughly 0.07%. From germline, CDR1 is MDHEN and CDR2 SYDVKM. This CDR3 region has 17 residues. V dropped 6 bases and J dropped 2 bases, with 23 bases sitting between them. About this clone: What it binds is unknown.

The V call is TRBV28, the J call TRBJ2-7; D tentatively fits TRBD1 or TRBD2 (5 bases each). The receptor was isolated from a woman in her 30s in good health. Source material: naive CD4+ T cells sorted from blood. Subset specified: CD45RA+ positively selected. This CDR3 is CASRPTSWGTGPYEQYF. In nucleotides, the CDR3 is TGTGCCAGCAGACCTACGTCGTGGGGTACGGGGCCCTACGAGCAGTACTTC.